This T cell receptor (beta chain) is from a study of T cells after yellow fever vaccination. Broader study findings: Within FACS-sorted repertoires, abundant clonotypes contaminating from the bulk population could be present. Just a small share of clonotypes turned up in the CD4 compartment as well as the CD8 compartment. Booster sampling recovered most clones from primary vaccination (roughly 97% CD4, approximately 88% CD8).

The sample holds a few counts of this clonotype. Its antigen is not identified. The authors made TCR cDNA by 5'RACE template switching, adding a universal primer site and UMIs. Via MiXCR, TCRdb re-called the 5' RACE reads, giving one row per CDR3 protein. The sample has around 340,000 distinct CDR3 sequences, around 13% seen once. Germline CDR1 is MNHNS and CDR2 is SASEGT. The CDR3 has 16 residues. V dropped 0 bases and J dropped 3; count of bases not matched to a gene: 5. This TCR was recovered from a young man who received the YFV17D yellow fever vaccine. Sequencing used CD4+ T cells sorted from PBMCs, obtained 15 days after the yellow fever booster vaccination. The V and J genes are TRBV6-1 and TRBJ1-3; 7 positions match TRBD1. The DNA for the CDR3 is TGTGCCAGCAGTGAAGCGGGGACAGCGGGTGGAAACACCATATATTTT. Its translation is CASSEAGTAGGNTIYF.